This paragraph reports one T cell receptor (beta chain). At one end the junction does not follow the germline gene, possibly because of a read error. Reverse transcription of around 500 ng total RNA with a constant-region primer produced TCR beta cDNA. Nested multiplex PCR, run for three rounds with slightly modified ARM-PCR, yielded TCR beta libraries. TCRdb itself ran the multiplex PCR reads through MiXCR, one entry per CDR3 protein. The table has approximately 100,000 distinct CDR3 sequences, about 63% seen once; the top ten hold 12%. Unsorted bulk tissue (roughly 20-31 mg) underwent RNA and DNA co-extraction. Primary liver carcinoma in the patients was surgically resected. Five separate regions per tumor were sampled. Over 80% of the cells in every tumor sample were viable tumor cells. This entry is derived from a study of tumor-infiltrating lymphocytes in primary liver carcinoma. This clonotype was obtained from a woman in her fifties or sixties with primary liver carcinoma and hepatitis B virus infection. The source material was liver tumor tissue from sampling region 2. Subset defined: tumor region T2, inferior pole.

The CDR3 reads CANSVPPTGKLFF. DNA for the CDR3: TGTGCCAACAGCGTTCCTCCAACCGGGAAGCTCTTTTTT. The rearrangement uses TRBV11-3 and TRBJ2-2; tentative D call: TRBD2 (5 bases). There are 13 residues in the CDR3. The germline gives CDR1 SGHNT, CDR2 YENEEA.